These 2 T cell receptor beta chains were all obtained from the same sample, sequenced in a study of cytomegalovirus exposure and HLA in healthy donors. It was with 60 Vbeta and 13 Jbeta primers that the PCR ran. Generated by immunoSEQ multiplex PCR, the TCRdb table keeps only in-frame clones and is missing some. The table has 87,000 or so clones, 64% seen once. Sequencing was carried out using PBMCs. Receptor source: a man aged 55 to 70 in good health and CMV-seronegative.

This clone has only one observation. The chain is built from TRBV2 and TRBJ1-1; D unclear. CDR3 length equals 13 residues. The germline V and J ends were trimmed by 4 bases and 0 bases, with 6 bases remaining between them. Germline CDR1 is SNHLY and CDR2 is FYNNEI. The CDR3 DNA is TGTGCCAGCAGTGGGCAGGTGAACACTGAAGCTTTCTTT. Translation gives CASSGQVNTEAFF.

This chain links TRBV9 with TRBJ2-7; weak D call: TRBD2 (5 bases). The germline CDR1 and CDR2 sequences are SGDLS and YYNGEE. This CDR3 is 15 amino acids long. V was shortened by 1 base and J by 7 bases, with 18 bases between the two germline ends. The CDR3 loop is CASSVYPTVSGEQYF. DNA of the CDR3: TGTGCCAGCAGCGTATACCCCACCGTATCGGGGGAGCAGTACTTC. Looking up the rest from reference TRBV9 and TRBJ2-7 gives the full variable domain: DSGVTQTPKHLITATGQRVTLRCSPRSGDLSVYWYQQSLDQGLQFLIQYYNGEERAKGNILERFSAQQFPDLHSELNLSSLELGDSALYFCASSVYPTVSGEQYFGPGTRLTVT.